A single TCR beta chain is shown here with its context. Methods used by the authors: From reference gene primer amplification, estimates of nucleated cell counts were derived. Libraries were prepared by immunoSEQ multiplex PCR; TCRdb keeps only in-frame clonotypes and omits some of them. The V and J calls and clone size were taken over from that table, and D and trimming were inferred from the DNA. Of some 250,000 clones listed, approximately 90% are singletons. This CDR3 is 15 amino acids long. V lost 1 base to trimming and J lost 2 bases, with 8 bases between them. Germline V CDR1 and CDR2: MNHEY, SVGAGI. This record belongs to a study of blood T cell repertoires in COVID-19. Study as a whole: Spain, Italy and the United States supplied samples that represented acute and convalescent COVID-19. PBMCs, B-cell-depleted T cells, or T cells were the source of the cDNA or gDNA that made up the material.

The sample consisted of peripheral blood. The gene calls are TRBV6-5 and TRBJ2-2; D not resolved. This clonotype was sampled from a woman aged 35 to 49 who had recovered from COVID-19. The CDR3 DNA sequence: TGTGCCAGCAGTTACTGGCAGTCTAACACCGGGGAGCTGTTTTTT. This translates into CASSYWQSNTGELFF.